There are a few counts of the clone carrying this T cell receptor (beta chain). What it binds is unknown. This entry is derived from a study of blood T cells in healthy people across ages. Findings and caveats of the study: It was not possible, with unsorted PBMCs, to conclusively compare naive and antigen-experienced cells. The donors' CMV status was not determined, possibly confounding changes in expanded clonotypes.

CDR1 is LGHDT and CDR2 is YNNKEL in the germline V gene (reference sequence). The CDR3 is 15 amino acids. A sample-barcoded 5' primer and a J-beta primer mix were used in a second PCR of roughly 7 to 11 cycles. Using its own MiXCR run on the 5' RACE reads, TCRdb lists one record per CDR3 protein. The sample carries 1.2 million to 1.5 million distinct CDR3 sequences, 40% to 50% recorded once. The chain joins TRBV3-1 to TRBJ2-5; maybe TRBD2 (6 bases). Judging by the DNA end, TRBJ2-7 fits better; the J call may be wrong. Sequencing input: blood. This clonotype originated in a woman aged 18-30 years in good health. The CDR3 DNA follows: TGTGCCAGCAGCCGCCAGGCGGGGTCGTCGTACGAGCAGTACTTC. Amino acid sequence: CASSRQAGSSYEQYF.